This TCR beta chain appears in the sequencing data of a study of T cell changes during pregnancy in multiple sclerosis. The data were produced by immunoSEQ multiplex PCR, yet TCRdb's version contains in-frame clones alone and is incomplete. Of tens of thousands of clones listed, about 91% are singletons. This clone was counted once. CDR1 SGHTA and CDR2 FQGTGA come from the germline V gene. V gave up 2 bases and J gave up 5 bases; unmatched junction bases: 6. This CDR3 contains 16 residues. This chain uses TRBV7-3 with TRBJ2-1; 10 bases align to TRBD2. Sequencing was performed on peripheral blood, taken in the first trimester of pregnancy. This TCR came from a female donor with multiple sclerosis, enrolled in a pregnancy study. CDR3 sequence: CASSLFGLAENNEQFF. The CDR3 DNA reads as TGTGCCAGCAGCTTATTTGGACTAGCGGAGAACAATGAGCAGTTCTTC.